Shown below are 4 T cell receptor beta chains from a single sample sequenced in a study of T cell changes during pregnancy in multiple sclerosis. Clones were sequenced by immunoSEQ multiplex PCR, and TCRdb holds only the in-frame ones, with some missing. The table has over 65,000 clones, 91% seen once. The sample consisted of peripheral blood, taken in the first trimester of pregnancy. The receptors stem from a female donor in good health, enrolled as a control in a pregnancy study.

This clone was counted a few times. The rearrangement links TRBV7-9 to TRBJ2-1; the match to TRBD2 covers 8 bases. Germline CDR1 and CDR2: SEHNR and FQNEAQ (reference sequence). The CDR3 runs 15 residues. V was clipped by 1 base and J by 4 bases; unmatched bases: 3. DNA of the CDR3: TGTGCCAGCAGCTTAGTCGGGGGGGCTTACAATGAGCAGTTCTTC. This gives the protein CASSLVGGAYNEQFF. The full variable domain, with the rest looked up from reference TRBV7-9 and TRBJ2-1, is DTGVSQNPRHKITKRGQNVTFRCDPISEHNRLYWYRQTLGQGPEFLTYFQNEAQLEKSRLLSDRFSAERPKGSFSTLEIQRTEQGDSAMYLCASSLVGGAYNEQFFGPGTRLTVL.

This chain connects TRBV6-5 to TRBJ2-7; 12 bases line up with TRBD1. Trimming at V came to 2 bases and at J to 6 bases, leaving 5 bases not matched to a gene. CDR1 is MNHEY, CDR2 SVGAGI, per germline. This CDR3 contains 15 residues. The CDR3 sequence: CASSYQGQGASEQYF. In DNA form, the CDR3 reads TGTGCCAGCAGTTACCAGGGACAGGGGGCCTCCGAGCAGTACTTC.

The gene calls are TRBV10-3 and TRBJ1-5; D is unclear. Germline-derived CDR1 and CDR2 are ENHRY and SYGVKD. Trimming left V 11 bases short and J 4 bases short, with 12 bases between. The CDR3 consists of 12 residues. The CDR3 loop is CAARDPNQPQHF. The CDR3 bases are TGTGCCGCGAGGGATCCAAATCAGCCCCAGCATTTT.

The chain links TRBV7-3 to TRBJ2-3; D may be TRBD1 (8 bases). The CDR3 loop spans 18 amino acids. Trimming took 3 bases from V and 0 from J, leaving 19 bases between them. Germline CDR1 SGHTA, CDR2 FQGTGA. The CDR3 region is CASSFGITGGGSTDTQYF. CDR3 DNA sequence: TGTGCCAGCAGCTTTGGGATTACAGGGGGGGGGAGCACAGATACGCAGTATTTT.